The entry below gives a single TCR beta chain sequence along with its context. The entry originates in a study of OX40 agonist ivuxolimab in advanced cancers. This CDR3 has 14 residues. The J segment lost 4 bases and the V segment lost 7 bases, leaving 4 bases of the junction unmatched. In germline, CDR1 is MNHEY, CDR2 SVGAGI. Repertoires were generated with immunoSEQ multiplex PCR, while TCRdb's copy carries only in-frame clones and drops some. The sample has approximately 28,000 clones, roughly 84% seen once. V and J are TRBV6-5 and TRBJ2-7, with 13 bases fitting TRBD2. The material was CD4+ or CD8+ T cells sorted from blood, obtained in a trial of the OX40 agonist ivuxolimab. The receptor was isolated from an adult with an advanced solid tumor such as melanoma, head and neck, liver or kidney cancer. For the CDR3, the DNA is TGTGCCAGCACTACGACTAGCGGGAGGTACGAGCAGTACTTC. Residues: CASTTTSGRYEQYF.